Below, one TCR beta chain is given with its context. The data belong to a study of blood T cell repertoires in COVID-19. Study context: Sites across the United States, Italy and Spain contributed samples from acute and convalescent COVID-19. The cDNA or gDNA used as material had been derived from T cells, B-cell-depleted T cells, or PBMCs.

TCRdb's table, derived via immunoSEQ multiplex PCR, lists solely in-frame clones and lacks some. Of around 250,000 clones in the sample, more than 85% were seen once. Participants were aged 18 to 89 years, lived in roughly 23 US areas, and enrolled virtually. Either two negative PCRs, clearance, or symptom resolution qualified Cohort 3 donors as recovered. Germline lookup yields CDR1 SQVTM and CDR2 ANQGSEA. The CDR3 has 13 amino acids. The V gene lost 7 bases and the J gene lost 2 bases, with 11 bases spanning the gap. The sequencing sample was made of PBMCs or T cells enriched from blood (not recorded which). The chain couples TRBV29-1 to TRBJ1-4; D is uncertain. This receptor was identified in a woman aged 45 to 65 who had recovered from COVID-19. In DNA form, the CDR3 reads TGCAGCGCTCGAGGGCAGACTAATGAAAAACTGTTTTTT. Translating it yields CSARGQTNEKLFF.